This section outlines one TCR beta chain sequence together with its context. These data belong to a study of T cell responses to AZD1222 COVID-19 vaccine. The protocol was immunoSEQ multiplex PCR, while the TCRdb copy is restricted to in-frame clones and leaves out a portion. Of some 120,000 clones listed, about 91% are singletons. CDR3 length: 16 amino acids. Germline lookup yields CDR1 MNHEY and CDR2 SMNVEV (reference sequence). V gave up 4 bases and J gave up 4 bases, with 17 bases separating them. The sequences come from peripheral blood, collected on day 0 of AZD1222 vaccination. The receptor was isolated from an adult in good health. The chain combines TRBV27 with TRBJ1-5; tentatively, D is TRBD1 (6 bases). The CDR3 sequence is CASSSPSTGGNQPQHF. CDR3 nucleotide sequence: TGTGCCAGCAGTTCGCCCTCGACAGGCGGGAATCAGCCCCAGCATTTT.